The sequence of this T cell receptor (beta chain) was determined in a study of OX40 agonist ivuxolimab in advanced cancers. The repertoire was sequenced with immunoSEQ multiplex PCR; TCRdb's copy has only in-frame clones and lacks some. Of 50,000 to 55,000 clones in the sample, about 90% were seen once. The CDR3 runs to 11 residues. The germline V gene has CDR1 SNHLY and CDR2 FYNNEI. Trimming shortened V by 1 base and J by 5 bases, and 2 bases separated the two germline ends. The source of this sequence is an adult with an advanced solid tumor such as melanoma, head and neck, liver or kidney cancer. The input for sequencing was CD4+ or CD8+ T cells sorted from blood, taken in a trial of the OX40 agonist ivuxolimab. The chain uses TRBV2 and TRBJ1-1, with D unclear. The CDR3 region has the DNA TGTGCCAGCAGTGAAGAAACTGAAGCTTTCTTT. This gives the protein CASSEETEAFF.